The T cell receptor beta chain under discussion was sequenced for a study of T cells in lung cancer brain metastases (dated 2018 in TCRdb). As for the study more broadly: Of the 20 patients, seventeen had a history of tobacco use, with a median of roughly 38 pack-years. The median interval between acquisition of the primary specimen and acquisition of the brain metastasis specimen was approximately 45 weeks. The cohort included approximately 20 patients who provided approximately 40 specimens, with each patient contributing one primary lung lesion and one brain metastasis. Of the patients, 11 were female and roughly 9 were male, and their median age at first diagnosis was 45 to 65 years. In this study, the TCR beta CDR3 repertoires of fully resected primary non-small cell lung cancers were compared with those of paired brain metastases. DNA integrity number averaged roughly 4 in both primary and metastatic specimens, with no significant difference between sites. Of the approximately 22 patients, 15 to 18 received no interval therapy between resection of the primary and resection of the metastasis. Summary of the overall study and its limitations: Most clones were specific to a single lesion, and overlap between paired lesions was limited (mean Morisita index roughly 0.25). DNA fragmentation in the FFPE samples may have prevented recovery of the complete infiltrating T cell repertoire. Compared with their paired primaries, brain metastases had significantly fewer unique productive clones (median approximately 1,500 versus 4,500). In brain metastases, the ten most abundant clones accounted for a significantly larger fraction of the repertoire than in primaries, a finding that suggests clonal expansion. Effects of preoperative corticosteroids on T cell infiltration in brain metastases could not be controlled.

Each sample received between about 2.24 and 5.5 ug of genomic DNA as input, and paired samples received equal DNA input. TCR beta libraries were constructed with the immunoSEQ hsTCRbeta Kit, which uses multiplexed V and J gene primers in two PCR steps. The pooled libraries, together with positive and negative controls, were sequenced on an Illumina MiSeq running a 100-cycle paired-end protocol. In the original analysis: Raw data were processed by the immunoSEQ vendor into normalized, annotated TCR beta repertoire reports. Richness was defined as unique clones by nucleotide sequence, with iChao1 and Efron-Thisted estimators extrapolating total richness. Pielou's evenness, Simpson's index, top-ten clone proportional abundance, and Morisita overlap index were used to characterize and compare paired lesions. Imported from immuneACCESS, the table was reduced by TCRdb to in-frame sequences with V and J called. These copies leave out some clones; in studies compared against another copy, an unresolved V gene accounts for under half, and the cause of the remainder is not known. The DNA was the basis for D and trimming; V, J and clone size are from that table. The sample records about 910 clones, roughly 93% of which are singletons. Of the sample, less than 4% is held by the ten largest clones.

V loses 5 bases, J loses 8 bases, and the germline ends lie 9 bases apart. The cysteine opens and the phenylalanine closes a CDR3 of 10 amino acids. Only the CDR3 DNA stays, 30 bases, in frame from base 1. CDR1 and CDR2 are read off the germline V gene (reference sequence) as DFQATT and SNEGSKA. Resection was performed in the patients for synchronous oligometastatic disease or for delayed recurrence of a solitary brain metastasis. To avoid including cancers other than NSCLC, any patient with a history of multiple malignancies was excluded. Tumor areas were macrodissected from roughly five deparaffinized approximately 9.6 um unstained sections, using marked H&E slides as a guide. Every specimen was formalin-fixed and paraffin-embedded (FFPE). The AllPrep DNA/RNA FFPE Kit was used for extraction of genomic DNA. Concerning this clone itself: This clone's antigen is unknown. Within one base of it there is no much larger clone, and no base qualities were kept.

The rearranged chain carries TRBV20-1 and TRBJ1-2; no D gene is confidently identified. The specimen sequenced was tumor tissue from the primary lung tumor. Per the publication, the cell subset or site label means: primary lung cancer lesion. This receptor was taken from a woman in her forties with non-small cell lung cancer. CDR3 sequence: CSAVVGGYTF. The bases read TGCAGTGCTGTAGTTGGGGGCTACACCTTC.